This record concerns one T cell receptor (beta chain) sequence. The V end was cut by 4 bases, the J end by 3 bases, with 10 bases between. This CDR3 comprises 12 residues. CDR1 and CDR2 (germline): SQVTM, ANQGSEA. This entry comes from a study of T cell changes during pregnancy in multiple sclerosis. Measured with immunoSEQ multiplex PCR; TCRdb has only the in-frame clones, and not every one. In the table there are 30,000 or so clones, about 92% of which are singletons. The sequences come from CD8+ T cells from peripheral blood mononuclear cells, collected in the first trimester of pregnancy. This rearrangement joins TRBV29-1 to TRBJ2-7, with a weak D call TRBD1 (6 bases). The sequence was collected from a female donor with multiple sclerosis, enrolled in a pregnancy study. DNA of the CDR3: TGCAGCGTTGGGGAAGGGGGCTACGAGCAGTACTTC. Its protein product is CSVGEGGYEQYF.